Reported below is one T cell receptor (beta chain). The study ran its PCR with 60 Vbeta and 13 Jbeta primers. The repertoire was sequenced with immunoSEQ multiplex PCR; TCRdb's copy has only in-frame clones and lacks some. The table has some 250,000 clones, about 80% seen once. These data are taken from a study of cytomegalovirus exposure and HLA in healthy donors. The CDR3 covers 13 residues. V lost 6 bases to trimming and J lost 4 bases; unmatched junction nucleotides: 3. Germline CDR1 is LNHDA and CDR2 is SQIVND (reference sequence). The clonotype comes from a woman in her 40s in good health and CMV-seropositive. The chain carries TRBV19 and TRBJ1-2, with 9 bases lining up with TRBD1. The sequenced material came from PBMCs. The CDR3 DNA reads TGTGCCAGTAGGGACAGGGGTCGCTATGGCTACACCTTC. Protein product: CASRDRGRYGYTF.